Each of the 5 T cell receptor beta chains below was sequenced from the same sample in a study of cytomegalovirus exposure and HLA in healthy donors. Both 60 Vbeta primers and 13 Jbeta primers went into the PCR. Data came from immunoSEQ multiplex PCR; TCRdb stores just in-frame clones and leaves some out. The sample gives over 150,000 clones, roughly 80% of which show up once; around 13% is in the top ten. The sequencing sample was made of PBMCs. Receptors originate from a man aged 25 to 40 in good health and CMV-seropositive.

This chain uses TRBV9 with TRBJ2-3, with TRBD2 identical over 8 bases. Trimming at V came to 3 bases and at J to 0 bases, leaving 12 bases not matched to a gene. The germline gives CDR1 SGDLS, CDR2 YYNGEE. This CDR3 contains 18 residues. DNA for the CDR3: TGTGCCAGCAGCGGACCCGGCTCTAGCGGGCTTAGCACAGATACGCAGTATTTT. It yields the protein CASSGPGSSGLSTDTQYF.

V gene TRBV2 combines with J gene TRBJ2-7; 7 nucleotides line up with TRBD2. Germline CDR1 reads SNHLY; CDR2 reads FYNNEI. The CDR3 runs to 12 residues. The junction had 6 bases not matched to a gene; V was cut back by 6 bases and J by 7 bases. In DNA form, the CDR3 reads TGTGCCAGCAGCACCGTCGGGGGGGAGCAGTACTTC. Amino acids: CASSTVGGEQYF.

CDR3 sequence: CASSPNVQGRGETQYF. The CDR3 DNA reads as TGTGCCAGCTCACCAAATGTTCAGGGGAGGGGAGAGACCCAGTACTTC. The chain uses TRBV18 and TRBJ2-5, with a weak D call TRBD2 (7 bases). V lost 2 bases and J lost 4, with 17 bases in between. Per the germline V gene, CDR1 is KGHSH and CDR2 is LQKENI. The CDR3 has 16 amino acids. Full variable domain (remainder filled in from reference TRBV18 and TRBJ2-5): NAGVMQNPRHLVRRRGQEARLRCSPMKGHSHVYWYRQLPEEGLKFMVYLQKENIIDESGMPKERFSAEFPKEGPSILRIQQVVRGDSAAYFCASSPNVQGRGETQYFGPGTRLLVL.

This clone was observed once. The chain carries TRBV10-1 and TRBJ2-7; unclear D gene. This CDR3 has 13 amino acids. Germline-derived CDR1 and CDR2 are WNHNN and SYGVQD (reference sequence). With 7 bases removed from V and 1 base from J, the gap between germline ends came to 11 bases. The CDR3 bases are TGCGCCAGCAACTTGGCGGAGTCCTACGAGCAGTACTTC. This sequence encodes CASNLAESYEQYF.

As for this clone: The final CDR3 position lacks the conserved phenylalanine or tryptophan, pointing to a likely read error. The chain couples TRBV13 to TRBJ2-7; 7 nucleotides agree with TRBD2. The length of the CDR3 is 15 residues. V lost 4 bases, J lost 0 bases, and 6 bases stayed unmatched. From germline, CDR1 is PRHDT and CDR2 FYEKMQ (reference sequence). CDR3 nucleotide sequence: TGTGCCAGCAGCTCCGGAGCGGGGAGCTCCTACGAGCAGTACCTC. Its protein is CASSSGAGSSYEQYL.